These T cell receptor beta chains were read from a single sample in a study of blood T cell repertoires in COVID-19. Profiling relied on immunoSEQ multiplex PCR, and the TCRdb table lists in-frame clones only, not all of them. The sample shows 330,000 or so clones, more than 70% of them seen only once. The specimen was PBMCs or T cells enriched from blood (not recorded which). The origin of the receptors is a man between 40 and 49 years old in a cohort exposed to, infected with or recovered from COVID-19 (not recorded which). CDR3s include the opening cysteine and the closing phenylalanine or tryptophan. Each record gives: J gene, V gene, D gene, CDR3 DNA, CDR3 protein. D genes are given only for firm matches.

TRBJ2-2,TRBV7-7,TRBD1,TGTGCCAGCAGCTTCAGCTCAGGGGGCATCGGGGAGCTGTTTTTT,CASSFSSGGIGELFF
TRBJ2-7,TRBV11-2,.,TGTGCCAGCAGCGACCCGGGGAGCTCCTACGAGCAGTACTTC,CASSDPGSSYEQYF
TRBJ2-3,TRBV3-1/TRBV3-2,.,TGTGCCAGCAGCCGCGGGACTCTCCCTACGCAGTATTTT,CASSRGTLPTQYF
TRBJ1-6,TRBV15,.,TGTGCCACCAGCACACGGGTAAGCGGCTCACCCCTCCACTTT,CATSTRVSGSPLHF
TRBJ2-7,TRBV2,.,TGTGCCAGCAGTGAACGCGCGGAGATCTTTTACGAGCAGTACTTC,CASSERAEIFYEQYF
TRBJ2-7,TRBV6-1,.,TGTGCCAGCAGTGAAAGGCAGGGAGGAGGCGAGCAGTACTTC,CASSERQGGGEQYF
TRBJ1-2,TRBV6-1,.,TGTGCCAGCAGTGAAGCACCAGTTATGGGCTACACCTTC,CASSEAPVMGYTF
TRBJ1-3,TRBV30,.,TGTGCCTGGAGGGGAGGGGCAGGGGAGAGCTCTGGAAACACCATATATTTT,CAWRGGAGESSGNTIYF
TRBJ1-1,TRBV5-4,TRBD1,TGTGCCAGCAGCCCCGGACAGGGGAGGTGGACTGAAGCTTTCTTT,CASSPGQGRWTEAFF
TRBJ2-1,TRBV5-6,.,TGTGCCAGCAGACGCCGAAGGACAGCCTACAATGAGCAGTTCTTC,CASRRRRTAYNEQFF